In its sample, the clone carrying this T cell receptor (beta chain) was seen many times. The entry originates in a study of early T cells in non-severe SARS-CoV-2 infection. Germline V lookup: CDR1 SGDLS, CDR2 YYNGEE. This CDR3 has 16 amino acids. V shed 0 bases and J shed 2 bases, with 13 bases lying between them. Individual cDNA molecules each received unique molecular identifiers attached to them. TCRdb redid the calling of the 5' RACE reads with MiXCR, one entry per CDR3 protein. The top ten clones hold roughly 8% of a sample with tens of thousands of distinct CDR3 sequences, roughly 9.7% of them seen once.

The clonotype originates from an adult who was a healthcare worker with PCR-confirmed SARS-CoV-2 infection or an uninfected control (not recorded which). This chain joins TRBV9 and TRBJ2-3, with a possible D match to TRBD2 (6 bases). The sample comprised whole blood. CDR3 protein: CASSVGSSDFTDTQYF. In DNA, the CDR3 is TGTGCCAGCAGCGTAGGATCTAGCGACTTCACAGATACGCAGTATTTT.